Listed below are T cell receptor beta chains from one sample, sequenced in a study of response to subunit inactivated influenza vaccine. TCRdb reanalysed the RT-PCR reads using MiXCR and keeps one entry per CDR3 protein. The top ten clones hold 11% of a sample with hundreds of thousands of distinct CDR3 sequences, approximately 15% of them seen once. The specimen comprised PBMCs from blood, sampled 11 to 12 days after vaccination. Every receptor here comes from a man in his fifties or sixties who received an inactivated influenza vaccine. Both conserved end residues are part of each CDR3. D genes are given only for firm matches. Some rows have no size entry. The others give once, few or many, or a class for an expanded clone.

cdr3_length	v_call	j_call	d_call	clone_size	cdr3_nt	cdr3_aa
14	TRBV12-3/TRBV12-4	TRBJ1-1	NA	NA	TGTGCCAGCAGTTTGTCCAGTCGCAACACTGAAGCTTTCTTT	CASSLSSRNTEAFF
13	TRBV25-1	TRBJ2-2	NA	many	TGTGCCAGCAGTGAATGGGGAACCGGGGAGCTGTTTTTT	CASSEWGTGELFF
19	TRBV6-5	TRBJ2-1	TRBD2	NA	TGTGCCAGCAGTTACTCGGGACTTATAGGGTCGGGGGGTTACAATGAGCAGTTCTTC	CASSYSGLIGSGGYNEQFF
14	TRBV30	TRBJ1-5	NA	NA	TGTGCCTGGAGTCCCGGCCTTAGCAATCAGCCCCAGCATTTT	CAWSPGLSNQPQHF
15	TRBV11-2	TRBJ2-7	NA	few	TGTGCCAGCAGCTTAGATCGAGGCAGGGCTGGTGAGCAGTACTTC	CASSLDRGRAGEQYF
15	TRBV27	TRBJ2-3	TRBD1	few	TGTGCCAGCAGACCCGGGACAGGGGGCACAGATACGCAGTATTTT	CASRPGTGGTDTQYF
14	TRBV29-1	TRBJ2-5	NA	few	TGCAGCGTTGAACTGGCAGGCCGAGAAGAGACCCAGTACTTC	CSVELAGREETQYF
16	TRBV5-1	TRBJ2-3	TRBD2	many	TGCGCCAGCAGCCAGGGACTAGCGGGAAGCACAGATACGCAGTATTTT	CASSQGLAGSTDTQYF
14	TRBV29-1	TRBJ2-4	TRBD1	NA	TGCAGCGTAACAGGGGGCCGGGCCAAAAACATTCAGTACTTC	CSVTGGRAKNIQYF
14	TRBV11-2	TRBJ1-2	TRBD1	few	TGTGCCAGCAGCTACAGCCAGGGGGCTGGTGGCTACACCTTC	CASSYSQGAGGYTF
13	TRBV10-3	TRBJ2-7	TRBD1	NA	TGTGCCATCATGAGGGGGACAGTCTACGAGCAGTACTTC	CAIMRGTVYEQYF
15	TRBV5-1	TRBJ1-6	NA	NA	TGCGCCAGCAGCCCTACCGGGACAACAAATTCACCCCTCCACTTT	CASSPTGTTNSPLHF
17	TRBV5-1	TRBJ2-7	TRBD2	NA	TGCGCCAGCAGCTTGGCCGTTGGGCTAGCGGGGGTCTACGAGCAGTACTTC	CASSLAVGLAGVYEQYF
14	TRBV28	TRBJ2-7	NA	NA	TGTGCCAGCAGTTTATTCACAAACCTCTACGAGCAGTACTTC	CASSLFTNLYEQYF
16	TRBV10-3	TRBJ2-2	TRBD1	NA	TGTGCCATCAGCACCACCGGGACAGGGGGGACCGGGGAGCTGTTTTTT	CAISTTGTGGTGELFF
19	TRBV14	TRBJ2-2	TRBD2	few	TGTGCCAGCAGCCACTCTAGCGGGGGGGCCCGTTTGAGCACCGGGGAGCTGTTTTTT	CASSHSSGGARLSTGELFF
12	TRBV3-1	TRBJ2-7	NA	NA	TGTGCCAGCAGCCCCGAACGGGGGCTGCAGTACTTC	CASSPERGLQYF
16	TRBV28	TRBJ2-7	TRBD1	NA	TGTGCCAGCAAAAGGCCAGGGACAGGCGAAACCTACGAGCAGTACTTC	CASKRPGTGETYEQYF
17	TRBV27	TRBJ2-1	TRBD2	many	TGTGCCAGCGGCCAACTAGCGGGAGTAGGTAACGACAATGAGCAGTTCTTC	CASGQLAGVGNDNEQFF
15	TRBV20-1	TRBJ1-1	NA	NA	TGCAGTGCTAGGGTGACCGGGACATATCTCCCTGAAGCTTTCTTT	CSARVTGTYLPEAFF
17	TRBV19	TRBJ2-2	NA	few	TGTGCCAGTAGTATAGAATGGGAAGGTCCGAACACCGGGGAGCTGTTTTTT	CASSIEWEGPNTGELFF
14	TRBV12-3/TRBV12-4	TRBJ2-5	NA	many	TGTGCCAGCAGTCCCGGGGAGGTACAAGAGACCCAGTACTTC	CASSPGEVQETQYF
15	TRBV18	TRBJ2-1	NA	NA	TGTGCCAGCTCCAATGGGGGAAAAACCTACAATGAGCAGTTCTTC	CASSNGGKTYNEQFF
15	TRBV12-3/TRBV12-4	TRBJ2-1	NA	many	TGTGCCAGCAGTTTCGGAATGACGGTGTACAATGAGCAGTTCTTC	CASSFGMTVYNEQFF
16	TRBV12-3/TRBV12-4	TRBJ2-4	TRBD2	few	TGTGCCAGCAGTCCGGCGGGGGGCCGGTCCAAAAACATTCAGTACTTC	CASSPAGGRSKNIQYF
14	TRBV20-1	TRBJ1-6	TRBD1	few	TGCAGTGCTAGGCAGGGGGCTGATAATTCACCCCTCCACTTT	CSARQGADNSPLHF
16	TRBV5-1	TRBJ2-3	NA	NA	TGCGCCAGCAGCTTGGCAGCAGGACGGAGCACAGATACGCAGTATTTT	CASSLAAGRSTDTQYF
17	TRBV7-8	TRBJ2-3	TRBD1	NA	TGTGCCAGCAGCGGGGACAGATACTACTATAGCACAGATACGCAGTATTTT	CASSGDRYYYSTDTQYF
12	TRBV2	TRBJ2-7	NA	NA	TGTGCCAGCACCTGGGGCTTCTACGAGCAGTACTTC	CASTWGFYEQYF
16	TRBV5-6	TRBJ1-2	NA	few	TGTGCCAGCAGCTTCAACGGACGGCGGCCACACTATGGCTACACCTTC	CASSFNGRRPHYGYTF
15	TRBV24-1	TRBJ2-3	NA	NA	TGTGCCACCAGTGATTTGGACGGGGCCACAGATACGCAGTATTTT	CATSDLDGATDTQYF
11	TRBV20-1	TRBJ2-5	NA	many	TGCAGTGCTAGTGATTGGGAGACCCAGTACTTC	CSASDWETQYF
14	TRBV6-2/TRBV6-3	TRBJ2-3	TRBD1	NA	TGTGCCAGCACCCGGACAGGGATCGGAGATACGCAGTATTTT	CASTRTGIGDTQYF
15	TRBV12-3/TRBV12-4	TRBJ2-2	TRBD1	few	TGTGCCAGCAGTCGAACAGGGGGCTGGATCGAGGAGCTGTTTTTT	CASSRTGGWIEELFF
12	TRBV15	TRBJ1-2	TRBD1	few	TGTGCCACCAGCCGGGACAGGGATGGCTACACCTTC	CATSRDRDGYTF
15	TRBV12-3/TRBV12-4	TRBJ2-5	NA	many	TGTGCCAGCAGTTTTTCTTCCGGCACAGAAGAGACCCAGTACTTC	CASSFSSGTEETQYF
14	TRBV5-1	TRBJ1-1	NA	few	TGCGCCAGCAGCTTGGTACGCGGAGACCCTGAAGCTTTCTTT	CASSLVRGDPEAFF
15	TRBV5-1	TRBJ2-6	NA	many	TGCGCCAGCAGCTGGGACACCTCTGGGGCCAACGTCCTGACTTTC	CASSWDTSGANVLTF
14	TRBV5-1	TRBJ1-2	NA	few	TGCGCCAGCAGCTTCCTACAGGACTCTGGGGGCTACACCTTC	CASSFLQDSGGYTF
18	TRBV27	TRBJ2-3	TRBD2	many	TGTGCCAGCAGTCCTCGGTTAGCCCTCGGGAGGGGCACAGATACGCAGTATTTT	CASSPRLALGRGTDTQYF
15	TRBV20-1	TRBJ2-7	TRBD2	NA	TGCAGTGCTATTGGACTAGCGGGATTCTCCTACGAGCAGTACTTC	CSAIGLAGFSYEQYF
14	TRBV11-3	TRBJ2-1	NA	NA	TGTGCCAGCAGCTTATTTGGCGGAATCAATGAGCAGTTCTTC	CASSLFGGINEQFF
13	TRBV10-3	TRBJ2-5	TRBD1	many	TGTGCCATCAGGGACAGGAGCCAAGAGACCCAGTACTTC	CAIRDRSQETQYF
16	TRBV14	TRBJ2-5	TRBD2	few	TGTGCCAGCAGCCCCCGAGGACTAGCGGGAGCAGAGACCCAGTACTTC	CASSPRGLAGAETQYF
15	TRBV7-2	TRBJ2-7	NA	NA	TGTGCCAGCAGCTTAGGCAGGGGTAGGGGAGATGAGCAGTACTTC	CASSLGRGRGDEQYF
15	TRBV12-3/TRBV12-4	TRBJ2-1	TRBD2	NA	TGTGCCAGCAGTTTCACTAGCGGGGCAAGCAATGAGCAGTTCTTC	CASSFTSGASNEQFF
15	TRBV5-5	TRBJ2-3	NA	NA	TGTGCCAGCAGCCCTTCCAAAACTAGCACAGATACGCAGTATTTT	CASSPSKTSTDTQYF
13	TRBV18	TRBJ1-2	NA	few	TGTGCCAGCTCACCACGGGGATTCGGTGGCTACACCTTC	CASSPRGFGGYTF
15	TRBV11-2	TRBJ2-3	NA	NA	TGTGCCAGCAGGCAACGAGGGGCTAGCATGGATACGCAGTATTTT	CASRQRGASMDTQYF
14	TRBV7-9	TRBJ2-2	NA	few	TGTGCCAGCAGTCAGCACAGGAACACCGGGGAGCTGTTTTTT	CASSQHRNTGELFF
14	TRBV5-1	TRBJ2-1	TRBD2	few	TGCGCCAGCGGCTCGGGACTAGCGGGGGATGAGCAGTTCTTC	CASGSGLAGDEQFF